This T cell receptor (beta chain) was captured in a study of T cells in Graves' hyperthyroidism and ophthalmopathy. Germline V gives CDR1 LGHDT, CDR2 YNNKEL (reference sequence). Between the trimmed V and J ends, which lost 0 bases and 13 bases, there was a span of 16 bases. The CDR3 spans 14 residues. TCR beta CDR3 regions were amplified from RNA. HTBI primers were employed in a first-round RT-PCR of the TCR CDR3. TCRdb passed the multiplex PCR reads through MiXCR, listing each CDR3 protein once. The sample has some 300,000 distinct CDR3 sequences, roughly 19% seen once. For ophthalmopathy patients, the Clinical Activity Score was at least 3 and the NOSPECS grade at least 4; duration was under 3 months. It was uncontrolled infection, other autoimmune disease, pregnancy or lactation that excluded patients. The source of the PBMCs was about 10 ml of fresh peripheral blood. This clonotype has ten or more counts.

This receptor was taken from a man aged 50-59 years with Graves' ophthalmopathy. The sequenced sample consisted of blood. The rearrangement links TRBV3-1 to TRBJ2-1; no reliable D call. The CDR3 here is CASSQDPDLTTQFF. The CDR3 bases are TGTGCCAGCAGCCAAGATCCGGACCTCACAACACAGTTCTTC.